This T cell receptor beta chain came from a study of esophageal squamous cell carcinoma under preoperative chemotherapy. About the study: TCR repertoires were profiled from both peripheral blood T cells and tumor-infiltrating lymphocytes. General study points: Tumor-infiltrating lymphocytes showed no significant post-chemotherapy TCR diversity increase, unlike peripheral T cells. Peripheral T cells migrating into the tumor appeared to partly supply post-treatment tumor-infiltrating lymphocytes.

As concerns this clonotype: Its antigen is currently unknown.

Time point denoted: before preoperative PTX-NDP chemotherapy. TCRdb re-derived calls from the PCR reads in MiXCR, one entry per CDR3 protein. The sample records about 15,000 distinct CDR3 sequences, roughly 60% being singletons. The specimen was taken from a patient given preoperative chemotherapy. The sequence came from a human donor with esophageal squamous cell carcinoma. The donor label of this sample is uncertain.

DNA for the CDR3: TGTGCCAGCAGTGCCCGGGCCCCAAATGAAAAACTGTTTTTT. Residues: CASSARAPNEKLFF. The chain links TRBV6-1 to TRBJ1-4; D gene ambiguous. The CDR3 covers 14 residues. Germline V gene sequence: CDR1 MNHNS, CDR2 SASEGT. The germline V and J ends were trimmed by 4 bases and 5 bases, with 11 bases remaining between them.